These 8 T cell receptor beta chains were all obtained from the same sample, sequenced in a study of cytomegalovirus exposure and HLA in healthy donors. Use of 60 Vbeta and 13 Jbeta primers characterized the PCR. TCRdb's table, derived via immunoSEQ multiplex PCR, lists solely in-frame clones and lacks some. Here the sample spans about 130,000 clones, around 72% being singletons. The sequenced material came from PBMCs. The receptors were gathered from a young man in good health and CMV-seropositive.

The CDR3 loop reads CASSGTRGEQYF. CDR3 nucleotides: TGTGCCAGCAGCGGGACTAGAGGCGAGCAGTACTTC. The genes are TRBV9 and TRBJ2-7, with 7 bases identical to TRBD2. CDR1 and CDR2 from the germline V gene are SGDLS and YYNGEE. V dropped 3 bases and J dropped 6; count of bases not matched to a gene: 3. The CDR3 length is 12 residues.

This chain links TRBV9 with TRBJ2-7; maybe TRBD1 (6 bases). The CDR3 runs to 14 residues. Germline assignment: CDR1 SGDLS and CDR2 YYNGEE. Deletions cut 5 bases from V and 2 bases from J, with 14 bases between. The DNA for the CDR3 is TGTGCCAGCAGTACTACAGGGTTTCCCTACGAGCAGTACTTC. Translated: CASSTTGFPYEQYF.

This clone was seen a handful of times. This chain uses TRBV5-1 with TRBJ2-1; 10 positions agree with TRBD2. V lost 4 bases and J lost 7; bases outside the gene matches: 11. Germline V gene sequence: CDR1 SGHRS, CDR2 YFSETQ. The length of the CDR3 is 16 residues. The CDR3 DNA reads as TGCGCCAGCAGCCTGATTAGCGGGAGGTTGGTAAATGAGCAGTTCTTC. This encodes CASSLISGRLVNEQFF. Full variable domain (remainder filled in from reference TRBV5-1 and TRBJ2-1): KAGVTQTPRYLIKTRGQQVTLSCSPISGHRSVSWYQQTPGQGLQFLFEYFSETQRNKGNFPGRFSGRQFSNSRSEMNVSTLELGDSALYLCASSLISGRLVNEQFFGPGTRLTVL.

V and J are TRBV5-4 and TRBJ2-7, with 7 bases aligning to TRBD2. V shed 4 bases and J 2 bases; nucleotides not matched to a gene: 9. This CDR3 spans 15 amino acids. From germline, CDR1 is SGHNT and CDR2 YYREEE (reference sequence). Here the CDR3 DNA reads TGTGCCAGCAGCAGACCGGGAGGCAGGGCCTACGAGCAGTACTTC. This encodes CASSRPGGRAYEQYF.

This sequence joins TRBV25-1 and TRBJ2-7, with a possible D match to TRBD2 (5 bases). Germline CDR1 is MGHDK and CDR2 is SYGVNS. The CDR3 is 15 amino acids. Trimming took off 1 base at V and 7 bases at J, with 17 bases between the two ends. The CDR3 DNA follows: TGTGCCAGCAGTGAATCAGGACTGACTCTCGTGGAGCAGTACTTC. Its translation is CASSESGLTLVEQYF.

The V gene is TRBV7-6, the J gene TRBJ2-3; 12 nucleotides align to TRBD1. CDR1 is SGHVS, CDR2 FNYEAQ, per germline. V lost 1 base, J lost 5 bases, and 4 bases stayed unmatched. The CDR3 has 16 residues. The CDR3 DNA reads as TGTGCCAGCAGCTTAGTCGGGACAGGGGGCGTAGATACGCAGTATTTT. Amino acids: CASSLVGTGGVDTQYF.

The rearrangement joins TRBV6-5 to TRBJ2-7, with D perhaps matching TRBD1 (5 bases). V lost 11 bases to trimming and J lost 2 bases, with 10 bases between them. CDR1 and CDR2 (germline): MNHEY, SVGAGI. The CDR3 consists of 11 residues. The chain's CDR3 is CAVETAYEQYF. The DNA of the CDR3 is TGTGCCGTAGAGACAGCCTACGAGCAGTACTTC.

The V gene is TRBV4-3, the J gene TRBJ2-7; TRBD2 matches at 12 bases. The germline CDR1 and CDR2 sequences are LGHNA and YSLEER. The CDR3 is made up of 16 amino acids. Losses at the gene ends were 0 bases for V and 6 bases for J; bases not matched to a gene: 6. The CDR3 here is CASSQDLAGGPGEQYF. In DNA, the CDR3 is TGCGCCAGCAGCCAAGATCTAGCGGGAGGGCCGGGCGAGCAGTACTTC.